The 18 T cell receptor beta chains below come from one sample, sequenced in a study of response to subunit inactivated influenza vaccine. In TCRdb, the RT-PCR reads were re-called with MiXCR into one record per CDR3 protein. The data contain a few hundred thousand distinct CDR3 sequences, approximately 15% of them singletons. The sequencing here drew on PBMCs from blood, taken roughly 12 days after vaccination. The receptors were gathered from a man between 50 and 59 years old who received an inactivated influenza vaccine.

The chain employs TRBV28 and TRBJ1-1; D gene unclear. The ends were cut back, 6 bases at V and 0 bases at J, with 14 bases in the middle. CDR1 MDHEN and CDR2 SYDVKM come from the germline V gene. This CDR3 is 15 amino acids long. The CDR3: CASRPAMGMNTEAFF. In DNA form, the CDR3 reads TGTGCCAGCAGGCCCGCCATGGGGATGAACACTGAAGCTTTCTTT.

The chain carries TRBV16 and TRBJ2-1, with 8 positions matching TRBD1. The germline V gene has CDR1 KGHSY and CDR2 FQNENV. The CDR3 spans 12 residues. The junction had 3 bases not matched to a gene; V was cut back by 0 bases and J by 14 bases. CDR3 bases: TGTGCCAGCAGCCAATCCAACAGGGGGAAGTTCTTC. This translates into CASSQSNRGKFF.

This clonotype appeared a few times. This chain connects TRBV29-1 to TRBJ2-3; TRBD2 agrees at 8 bases. Germline CDR1 and CDR2: SQVTM and ANQGSEA. The CDR3 length is 14 residues. V was pared by 4 bases and J by 2 bases, with 5 bases of the junction left unmatched. CDR3 sequence (DNA): TGCAGCGTTGCGGGCGGGAGGCTCACAGATACGCAGTATTTT. This translates into CSVAGGRLTDTQYF.

This clonotype was recorded many times. V gene TRBV4-1 combines with J gene TRBJ2-4, with 12 nucleotides matching TRBD2. The germline V gene has CDR1 MGHRA and CDR2 YSYEKL. With V trimmed by 0 bases and J by 0 bases, 6 bases remained unmatched. This CDR3 is 19 amino acids long. The chain's CDR3 is CASSQESSGGAPAKNIQYF. DNA of the CDR3: TGCGCCAGCAGCCAAGAATCTAGCGGGGGGGCCCCAGCCAAAAACATTCAGTACTTC.

This clonotype was found many times. The chain joins TRBV5-6 to TRBJ2-2; unclear D gene. The germline V gene encodes CDR1 SGHDT and CDR2 YYEEEE. This CDR3 region has 14 residues. Trimming shortened V by 1 base and J by 5 bases, and 9 bases separated the two germline ends. CDR3: CASSLMSGTGELFF. The DNA of the CDR3 is TGTGCCAGCAGCTTGATGTCGGGTACCGGGGAGCTGTTTTTT.

CDR3 sequence (DNA): TGCGCCAGCAGCTTGTGGCAGGGTGATGAGCAGTTCTTC. This gives the protein CASSLWQGDEQFF. This rearrangement joins TRBV5-1 to TRBJ2-1; D possibly corresponds to TRBD1 (5 bases). The CDR3 has 13 residues. Trimming took 1 base from V and 8 from J, leaving 10 bases between them. Germline V gene data show CDR1 as SGHRS and CDR2 as YFSETQ.

The chain couples TRBV29-1 to TRBJ2-7; D perhaps matches TRBD2 (6 bases). CDR1 SQVTM and CDR2 ANQGSEA come from the germline V gene. The V gene lost 4 bases and the J gene lost 6 bases, with 13 bases spanning the gap. The CDR3 is 12 residues long. Written as DNA, the CDR3 is TGCAGCGTTGGAGGGACTGCACGCGAGCAGTACTTC. It specifies CSVGGTAREQYF.

The chain is built from TRBV20-1 and TRBJ2-1; the D is unclear. The germline gives CDR1 DFQATT, CDR2 SNEGSKA (reference sequence). The CDR3 runs to 14 residues. V was trimmed by 3 bases and J by 0 bases, leaving 9 bases between them. CDR3 residues: CSASLGGSYNEQFF. The CDR3 DNA follows: TGCAGTGCTAGTCTCGGCGGCTCCTACAATGAGCAGTTCTTC.

This clonotype was counted between two and nine times. The chain is built from TRBV7-2 and TRBJ2-2; D remains unclear. The V gene lost 7 bases and the J gene lost 7 bases, with 13 bases spanning the gap. Germline CDR1 and CDR2: SGHTA and FQGNSA. This CDR3 spans 13 amino acids. CDR3 amino acids: CASTLVRSGELFF. The DNA for the CDR3 is TGTGCCAGCACCCTAGTAAGAAGCGGGGAGCTGTTTTTT.

This chain links TRBV28 with TRBJ1-5; D possibly corresponds to TRBD1 (6 bases). V was trimmed by 5 bases and J by 5 bases, leaving 13 bases between them. The CDR3 covers 14 residues. Germline-derived CDR1 and CDR2 are MDHEN and SYDVKM. CDR3 in DNA: TGTGCCAGCAGTCAAGTGACAGGATATCAGCCCCAGCATTTT. It yields the protein CASSQVTGYQPQHF.

This chain links TRBV20-1 with TRBJ1-5; TRBD1 might be the D (5 bases). The CDR3 spans 12 residues. The V end was cut by 8 bases, the J end by 4 bases, with 12 bases between. Germline V gives CDR1 DFQATT, CDR2 SNEGSKA (reference sequence). The chain's CDR3 is CSTGTGNQPQHF. The CDR3 DNA reads as TGCAGTACCGGGACGGGAAATCAGCCCCAGCATTTT.

J is TRBJ2-3 and V is TRBV27, with 9 bases that match TRBD2. The germline gives CDR1 MNHEY, CDR2 SMNVEV (reference sequence). The trim removed 1 base at V and 5 bases at J, leaving 4 bases unmatched. This CDR3 is 15 amino acids long. This chain's CDR3 is CASSLLREGGDTQYF. The CDR3 bases are TGTGCCAGCAGTTTATTGCGGGAGGGCGGAGATACGCAGTATTTT.

V is TRBV9 and J is TRBJ2-5; D is perhaps TRBD2 (6 bases). CDR1 is SGDLS and CDR2 is YYNGEE in the germline V gene. V was pared by 0 bases and J by 7 bases, with 13 bases between. CDR3 length equals 14 residues. CDR3 sequence (DNA): TGTGCCAGCAGCGTAGAGTCGGGAGTGGCGACCCAGTACTTC. Translated: CASSVESGVATQYF. Complete variable domain (other parts from reference TRBV9 and TRBJ2-5): DSGVTQTPKHLITATGQRVTLRCSPRSGDLSVYWYQQSLDQGLQFLIQYYNGEERAKGNILERFSAQQFPDLHSELNLSSLELGDSALYFCASSVESGVATQYFGPGTRLLVL.

In this sample, this clonotype turned up a few times. One junction end disagrees with the germline gene, perhaps due to a read error. The rearrangement links TRBV9 to TRBJ2-7; 9 bases agree with TRBD2. The CDR3 is 15 residues long. The germline gives CDR1 SGDLS, CDR2 YYNGEE. This CDR3 is CASSVAPGLASDFLF. The CDR3 DNA reads as TGTGCCAGCAGCGTAGCCCCGGGACTAGCCTCCGATTTTCTCTTC.

This clonotype was picked up a small number of times. The chain employs TRBV5-1 and TRBJ1-2; TRBD1 is a possible D gene (6 bases). V was trimmed by 0 bases and J by 6 bases, leaving 12 bases between them. Germline V gene lookup returns CDR1 SGHRS and CDR2 YFSETQ. CDR3 size: 14 residues. CDR3 sequence (DNA): TGCGCCAGCAGCTTGGACCCGGGGGCGCATGGCTACACCTTC. Encoded protein: CASSLDPGAHGYTF.

This clonotype was seen a handful of times. The V gene is TRBV20-1, the J gene TRBJ1-1; TRBD1 is a possible D gene (5 bases). Trimming took off 0 bases at V and 2 bases at J, with 13 bases between the two ends. CDR1 and CDR2 from the germline V gene are DFQATT and SNEGSKA (reference sequence). The CDR3 runs 15 residues. CDR3 DNA: TGCAGTGCTAGAGACGGGGGAGGGGCAAACACTGAAGCTTTCTTT. Protein: CSARDGGGANTEAFF.

The chain recombines TRBV27 with TRBJ2-5; D unresolved. The CDR3 covers 13 residues. Germline V gene sequence: CDR1 MNHEY, CDR2 SMNVEV (reference sequence). The V and J ends lost 6 bases and 0 bases respectively, with 8 bases between them. The DNA of the CDR3 is TGTGCCAGCAGAGTGCGATACCAAGAGACCCAGTACTTC. Translating it yields CASRVRYQETQYF.

This clonotype has a handful of counts. V is TRBV28 and J is TRBJ2-1, with 9 bases lining up with TRBD1. The CDR3 has 17 residues. V lost 5 bases, J lost 5 bases, and 13 bases stayed unmatched. Germline CDR1 reads MDHEN; CDR2 reads SYDVKM. As DNA, the CDR3 is TGTGCCAGCAGTGCCATCCGGACAGGGGTCCCACACAATGAGCAGTTCTTC. Protein product: CASSAIRTGVPHNEQFF.